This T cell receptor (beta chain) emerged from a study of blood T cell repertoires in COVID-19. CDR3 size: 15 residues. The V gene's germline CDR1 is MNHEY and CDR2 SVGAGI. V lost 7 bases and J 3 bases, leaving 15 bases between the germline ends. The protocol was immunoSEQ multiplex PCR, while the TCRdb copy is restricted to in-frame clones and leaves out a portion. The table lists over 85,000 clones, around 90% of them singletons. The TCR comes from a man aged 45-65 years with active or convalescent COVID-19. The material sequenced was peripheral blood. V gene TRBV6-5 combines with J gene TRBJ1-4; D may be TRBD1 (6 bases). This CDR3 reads CASKRGSFANEKLFF. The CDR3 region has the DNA TGTGCCAGCAAAAGGGGGTCCTTCGCTAATGAAAAACTGTTTTTT.